Following are 18 T cell receptor beta chains from one sample sequenced in a study of blood T cell repertoires in COVID-19. Repertoires were generated with immunoSEQ multiplex PCR, while TCRdb's copy carries only in-frame clones and drops some. The data hold some 400,000 clones, with 81% observed a single time. The source material was peripheral blood. All receptors derive from a human donor with acute or convalescent COVID-19. The donor label of this sample is uncertain.

The rearrangement uses TRBV28 and TRBJ2-2; maybe TRBD1 (5 bases). With 5 bases removed from V and 8 bases from J, the gap between germline ends came to 9 bases. CDR3 length: 12 residues. In germline, CDR1 is MDHEN, CDR2 SYDVKM. Here the CDR3 DNA reads TGTGCCAGCAGTAGAAACAGGGGGGAGCTGTTTTTT. Its translation: CASSRNRGELFF.

The chain carries TRBV6-1 and TRBJ1-5; D call uncertain. Deletions cut 0 bases from V and 0 bases from J, with 9 bases between. This CDR3 comprises 16 residues. The germline CDR1 and CDR2 sequences are MNHNS and SASEGT. CDR3 nucleotide sequence: TGTGCCAGCAGTGAAGCGCGGGGTTATAGCAATCAGCCCCAGCATTTT. Amino acid sequence: CASSEARGYSNQPQHF.

This clone has a single count. The CDR3 DNA sequence: TGTGCCAGCAGCTTGGAGCGGGGAACTGGAAACACCATATATTTT. It codes for CASSLERGTGNTIYF. The rearrangement uses TRBV5-8 and TRBJ1-3, with D uncertain. The CDR3 has 15 residues. Trimming left V 0 bases short and J 2 bases short, with 9 bases between. Germline values: CDR1 SGHTS, CDR2 YDEGEE.

This clone occurred once. The chain is built from TRBV2 and TRBJ2-7, with D possibly TRBD2 on 5 matching bases. The V and J ends lost 8 bases and 4 bases respectively, with 12 bases between them. The CDR3 has 12 amino acids. The V gene's germline CDR1 is SNHLY and CDR2 FYNNEI. The CDR3 bases are TGTGCCAGCGGTGGGAGTTTTTACGAGCAGTACTTC. Amino acids: CASGGSFYEQYF.

As to this clone: At one end, the junction sequence differs from germline, possibly due to a read error. V is TRBV12-3 or TRBV12-4 and J is TRBJ2-7, with 8 nucleotides matching TRBD2. The CDR3 covers 12 residues. The CDR3 bases are TGTGCCAGCAGTTTAGTAGCGGGATTCCAGGACTTC. This translates into CASSLVAGFQDF.

The J gene is TRBJ1-1, the V gene TRBV7-8; 9 nucleotides line up with TRBD1. CDR1 is SGHVS, CDR2 FQNEAQ, per germline. This CDR3 contains 15 residues. The ends lost 5 bases at V and 1 base at J; junction bases unmatched: 5. CDR3 protein: CASSNGQGKNTEAFF. CDR3 coding DNA: TGTGCCAGCAGCAATGGACAGGGGAAGAACACTGAAGCTTTCTTT.

V usage is TRBV3-1 (or the pseudogene TRBV3-2) and J usage is TRBJ2-5; D might be TRBD1 (6 bases). V was shortened by 4 bases and J by 2 bases, with 11 bases between the two germline ends. Germline CDR1 LGHDT, CDR2 YNNKEL (reference sequence). The CDR3 spans 14 residues. The CDR3 region is CASSPRTAQETQYF. As DNA, the CDR3 is TGTGCCAGCAGCCCTCGGACAGCTCAAGAGACCCAGTACTTC.

This chain uses TRBV18 with TRBJ1-1; TRBD1 aligns across 9 bases. The CDR3 is 16 amino acids. CDR1 is KGHSH, CDR2 LQKENI, per germline. Trimming took 6 bases from V and 5 from J; bases not matched to a gene: 13. The CDR3 coding sequence is TGTGCCAGCTCCGTACAGGGGGCATTAACGGAAACTGAAGCTTTCTTT. Amino acid sequence: CASSVQGALTETEAFF. The whole variable domain, filled in from reference TRBV18 and TRBJ1-1, reads NAGVMQNPRHLVRRRGQEARLRCSPMKGHSHVYWYRQLPEEGLKFMVYLQKENIIDESGMPKERFSAEFPKEGPSILRIQQVVRGDSAAYFCASSVQGALTETEAFFGQGTRLTVV.

J is TRBJ1-3 and V is TRBV5-1, with 8 positions matching TRBD1. The CDR3 contains 15 residues. Trimming removed 5 bases from V and 0 bases from J; junction bases left unmatched: 4. From germline, CDR1 is SGHRS and CDR2 YFSETQ. DNA for the CDR3: TGCGCCAGCAGTAGGGACAGGCCCTCTGGAAACACCATATATTTT. Protein sequence: CASSRDRPSGNTIYF.

V is TRBV19 and J is TRBJ1-4; TRBD1 matches 9 bases. Looked up from germline, CDR1 is LNHDA and CDR2 is SQIVND (reference sequence). This CDR3 region has 16 residues. V was pared by 3 bases and J by 8 bases, with 10 bases of the junction left unmatched. DNA for the CDR3: TGTGCCAGTAGTATCGGGACAGGGACAATGCAGGAAAAACTGTTTTTT. Its translation is CASSIGTGTMQEKLFF.

This rearrangement joins TRBV6-5 to TRBJ1-1; maybe TRBD1 (5 bases). The CDR3 sequence is 13 residues long. Germline values: CDR1 MNHEY, CDR2 SVGAGI. The V end was cut by 6 bases, the J end by 11 bases, with 19 bases between. The CDR3 protein is CASRGEGLISAFF. The CDR3 bases are TGTGCCAGCAGGGGGGAGGGGCTCATTTCTGCTTTCTTT.

This clone was recorded a few times. The rearrangement joins TRBV5-1 to TRBJ2-1; 9 bases line up with TRBD2. CDR1 is SGHRS and CDR2 is YFSETQ in the germline V gene. This CDR3 is 18 amino acids long. The V segment lost 3 bases and the J segment 5 bases; nucleotides outside the gene matches: 15. CDR3 coding DNA: TGCGCCAGCAGCTCACAACTTAACTCAGCGGGAGGTCACAATGAGCAGTTCTTC. The encoded protein is CASSSQLNSAGGHNEQFF.

The chain couples TRBV5-1 to TRBJ2-2; maybe TRBD1 (6 bases). Trimming took 7 bases from V and 1 from J, leaving 14 bases between them. The germline V gene has CDR1 SGHRS and CDR2 YFSETQ. The CDR3 is 15 residues long. CDR3 sequence: CASRTRGQNTGELFF. CDR3 nucleotide sequence: TGCGCCAGCCGAACAAGGGGACAGAACACCGGGGAGCTGTTTTTT. The variable domain in full, with the rest retrieved from reference TRBV5-1 and TRBJ2-2, is KAGVTQTPRYLIKTRGQQVTLSCSPISGHRSVSWYQQTPGQGLQFLFEYFSETQRNKGNFPGRFSGRQFSNSRSEMNVSTLELGDSALYLCASRTRGQNTGELFFGEGSRLTVL.

The chain uses TRBV4-1 and TRBJ1-1; TRBD1 matches 9 bases. Looked up from germline, CDR1 is MGHRA and CDR2 is YSYEKL. V shed 5 bases, J shed 5 bases, and the junction held 9 bases outside the gene matches. This CDR3 has 15 amino acids. This CDR3 reads CASSIAGTGMTEAFF. CDR3 DNA sequence: TGCGCCAGCAGCATCGCCGGGACAGGGATGACTGAAGCTTTCTTT.

The gene calls are TRBV5-8 and TRBJ2-1; D might be TRBD2 (5 bases). Trimming removed 4 bases from V and 0 bases from J, with 11 bases in between. The germline V gene has CDR1 SGHTS and CDR2 YDEGEE. The CDR3 has 15 residues. The CDR3 here is CASSVLGRSYNEQFF. The CDR3, as DNA: TGTGCCAGCAGCGTACTAGGCCGCTCCTACAATGAGCAGTTCTTC. Complete variable domain (other parts from reference TRBV5-8 and TRBJ2-1): EAGVTQSPTHLIKTRGQQATLRCSPISGHTSVYWYQQALGLGLQFLLWYDEGEERNRGNFPPRFSGRQFPNYSSELNVNALELEDSALYLCASSVLGRSYNEQFFGPGTRLTVL.

The chain is built from TRBV19 and TRBJ2-7; TRBD1 matches at 8 bases. Germline-derived CDR1 and CDR2 are LNHDA and SQIVND (reference sequence). V was pared by 4 bases and J by 0 bases, with 2 bases of the junction left unmatched. The CDR3 loop spans 14 amino acids. The CDR3 spells CASSTGTGSYEQYF. CDR3 in DNA: TGTGCCAGTAGTACCGGGACAGGCTCCTACGAGCAGTACTTC. Supplemented by reference TRBV19 and TRBJ2-7, the full variable domain reads DGGITQSPKYLFRKEGQNVTLSCEQNLNHDAMYWYRQDPGQGLRLIYYSQIVNDFQKGDIAEGYSVSREKKESFPLTVTSAQKNPTAFYLCASSTGTGSYEQYFGPGTRLTVT.

This chain uses TRBV2 with TRBJ2-7, with TRBD2 matching 10 bases. CDR3 length: 14 amino acids. The J segment lost 8 bases and the V segment lost 8 bases, leaving 12 bases of the junction unmatched. Germline loops: CDR1 SNHLY, CDR2 FYNNEI. In DNA form, the CDR3 reads TGTGCCAGCGGAATTCCTAGCGGGGGACTACAGCAGTACTTC. Its protein product is CASGIPSGGLQQYF.

This clone was recorded at least ten times. This sequence joins TRBV7-2 and TRBJ2-7; tentatively, D is TRBD2 (5 bases). Germline values: CDR1 SGHTA, CDR2 FQGNSA. The CDR3 runs to 12 residues. V was shortened by 6 bases and J by 4 bases, with 10 bases between the two germline ends. CDR3 bases: TGTGCCAGCAGAATACTAGGGTACGAGCAGTACTTC. Amino acids: CASRILGYEQYF.